The T cell receptor beta chain described here comes from a study of vaccination effects on CD4 cells after COVID-19. Study findings and constraints: Both infection-induced and vaccine-induced clones contracted markedly at late post-vaccination timepoints.

V lost 2 bases, J lost 5 bases, and 15 bases lay in between. The CDR3 runs to 15 residues. The V gene's germline CDR1 is MNHEY and CDR2 SVGAGI. CD4+ T cells were isolated after less than 12 days of culture. Two-dose BNT162b2 or mRNA-1273 vaccination was given to participants. IL-2 medium took the place of half the medium on both days 3 and 7. Libraries were prepared by immunoSEQ multiplex PCR; TCRdb keeps only in-frame clonotypes and omits some of them. The sample includes about 45,000 clones, approximately 77% of them seen just once. This clone was recorded once. Its specificity is unknown. The chain carries TRBV6-5 and TRBJ1-2; D is unclear. The specimen was CD4+ T cells from PBMCs cultured without peptide, collected after COVID-19 vaccination. This TCR came from a human donor who received a COVID-19 vaccine. Here the CDR3 DNA reads TGTGCCAGCAGTTACAGTCCTTTCCCTTATTATGGCTACACCTTC. Translation: CASSYSPFPYYGYTF.